This TCR beta chain was recorded in a study of molecular identifiers for immune sequencing clone quantification. Turning to the study itself: Replicates involved a five-way split of RNA from around 20,000 or 100,000 naive CD8 cells, with sequencing of four.

TCRdb analysed the PCR reads with MiXCR anew, one entry per CDR3 protein. The table shows more than 450,000 distinct CDR3 sequences, with around a fifth occurring only once. Sorted naive CD8 T cells were those defined as CD8+CD4-CCR7+CD45RA+. The V gene's germline CDR1 is SEHNR and CDR2 FQNEAQ (reference sequence). The CDR3 is made up of 14 amino acids. V lost 5 bases and J 4 bases, leaving 14 bases between the germline ends. The material sequenced was naive CD8+ T cells from blood, with Jurkat cell RNA spiked in. Stated subset: FACS-sorted CD8+CD4-CCR7+CD45RA+ naive T cells. The receptor comes from a human donor in good health. Some libraries in this study had Jurkat cell RNA spiked in. The chain recombines TRBV7-9 with TRBJ1-1; D not certain. The CDR3 region is CASSLPREGTEAFF. CDR3 DNA: TGTGCCAGCAGCCTCCCTAGGGAGGGCACTGAAGCTTTCTTT.